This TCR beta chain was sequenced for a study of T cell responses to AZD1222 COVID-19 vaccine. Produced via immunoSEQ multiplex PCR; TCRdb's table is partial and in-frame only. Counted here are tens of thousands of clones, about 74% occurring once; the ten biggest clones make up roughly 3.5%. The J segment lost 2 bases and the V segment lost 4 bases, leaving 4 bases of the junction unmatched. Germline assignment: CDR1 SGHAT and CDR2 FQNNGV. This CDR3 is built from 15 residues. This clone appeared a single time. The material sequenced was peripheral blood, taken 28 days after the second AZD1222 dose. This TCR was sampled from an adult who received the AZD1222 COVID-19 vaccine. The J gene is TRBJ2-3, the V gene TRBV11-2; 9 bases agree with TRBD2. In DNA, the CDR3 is TGTGCCAGCAGCTCCCTAGCGGGGACCACAGATACGCAGTATTTT. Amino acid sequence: CASSSLAGTTDTQYF.